This section outlines one T cell receptor beta chain sequence together with its context. Antigen unknown. V shed 0 bases and J shed 2 bases, with 11 bases lying between them. Germline-derived CDR1 and CDR2 are PRHDT and FYEKMQ (reference sequence). The CDR3 totals 15 residues. Using genomic DNA as the template, TCR beta VDJ and CDR3 profiling was carried out. TCRdb reanalysed the reads using MiXCR and keeps one entry per CDR3 protein. The data show about 58,000 distinct CDR3 sequences, roughly three fifths seen once. The sample belongs to a study of CD8+CD57+ T cells in acquired aplastic anemia. The overall study: DNA recovered from sorted CD4+ and CD8+ cells had a mean of 3.2 ug. Study-wide points: Significance was not reached for CD8+ Simpson's diversity between patients and controls. The same twenty-nine CD8+ CDR3 sequences occurred in patients and in controls.

Previously, flow cytometry had revealed CD8+CD57+ cell expansion in the patients chosen for sequencing. The sequence was obtained from a human donor with aplastic anemia. Specimen: sorted CD4+, CD8+, or CD8+CD57+ T cells (not recorded which) from PBMCs. The chain employs TRBV13 and TRBJ2-7, with no clear D. CDR3 amino acids: CASSLGRDHTYEQYF. In DNA form, the CDR3 reads TGTGCCAGCAGCTTAGGCCGAGACCATACCTACGAGCAGTACTTC.